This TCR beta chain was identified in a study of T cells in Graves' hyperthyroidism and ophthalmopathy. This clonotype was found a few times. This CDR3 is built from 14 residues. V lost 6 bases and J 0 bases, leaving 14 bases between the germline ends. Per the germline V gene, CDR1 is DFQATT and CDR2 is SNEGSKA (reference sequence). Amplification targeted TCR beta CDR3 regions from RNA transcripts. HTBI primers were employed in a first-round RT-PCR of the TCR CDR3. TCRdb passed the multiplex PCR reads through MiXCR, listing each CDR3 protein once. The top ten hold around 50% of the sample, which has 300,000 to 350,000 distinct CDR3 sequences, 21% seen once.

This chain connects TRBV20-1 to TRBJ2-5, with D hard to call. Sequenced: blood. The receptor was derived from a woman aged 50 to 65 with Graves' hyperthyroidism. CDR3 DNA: TGCAGTGCCCCCAAAAGCATCTACCAAGAGACCCAGTACTTC. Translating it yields CSAPKSIYQETQYF.